A selection of T cell receptor beta chains follows, all from one sample in a study of shared clonotypes between healthy human individuals. TCRdb's table, derived via immunoSEQ multiplex PCR, lists solely in-frame clones and lacks some. The table records 2 million to 2.5 million clones, 90% to 95% of them present only once. The sample taken for sequencing was naive CD4+ T cells from PBMCs. These receptors originate from a young man in good health. Some clones in this sample may be carry-over from other donors' samples. Both conserved end residues are part of each CDR3. The D gene is left open where the match is weak. Some rows mark clone size as missing; the rest say once, few, many or name a class of expanded clone.

clone_size j_call d_call v_call cdr3_nt cdr3_aa
NA TRBJ2-1 TRBD2 TRBV12-5 TGTGCTAGTGGTTTGGGACTAGCGGGAGGCACTGAGCAGTTCTTC CASGLGLAGGTEQFF
NA TRBJ2-5 TRBD1 TRBV6-5 TGTGCCAGCAGCTGGGGACAGCGAGAGACCCAGTACTTC CASSWGQRETQYF
NA TRBJ1-1 NA TRBV6-5 TGTGCCAGCAGTTACGAGACGAACACTGAAGCTTTCTTT CASSYETNTEAFF
NA TRBJ1-2 TRBD1 TRBV28 TGTGCCAGCAGGCAGGGGGCTTTTGGCTACACCTTC CASRQGAFGYTF
once TRBJ2-1 NA TRBV5-6 TGTGCCAGCAGCTCCCTCGAACTAGACAGCGGTGAGCAGTTCTTC CASSSLELDSGEQFF
NA TRBJ2-7 TRBD2 TRBV5-1 TGCGCCAGCAGCTTGGGGGCGGGAGAGTACGAGCAGTACTTC CASSLGAGEYEQYF
NA TRBJ2-1 TRBD2 TRBV7-9 TGTGCCAGCAGCTCCGGTACTAGCGGGAGGCCAGAGCAGTTCTTC CASSSGTSGRPEQFF
NA TRBJ2-5 NA TRBV19 TGTGCCAGTAGTATAGGACTGTGGGAGACCCAGTACTTC CASSIGLWETQYF
NA TRBJ2-7 NA TRBV11-2 TGTGCCAGCAGCTTAGGCCCCTCGGTCGGGGACGAGCAGTACTTC CASSLGPSVGDEQYF
NA TRBJ2-1 NA TRBV28 TGTGCCAGCAGTTCCTCATTTAATGAGCAGTTCTTC CASSSSFNEQFF
NA TRBJ2-3 NA TRBV5-1 TGCGCCAGCAGCTTCGGACGGACCATGGATACGCAGTATTTT CASSFGRTMDTQYF
NA TRBJ2-1 NA TRBV11-1 TGTGCCAGCAGCTTAGCCGGCAGGGGAGGGCTTGGAGAGCAGTTCTTC CASSLAGRGGLGEQFF
NA TRBJ1-2 TRBD1 TRBV6-6 TGTGCCAGCAGTTTGCGGGGGGGGACAGGGGATGGCTACACCTTC CASSLRGGTGDGYTF
once TRBJ2-7 NA TRBV11-3 TGTGCCAGCAGCCCGGCGAGGTCCTACGAGCAGTACTTC CASSPARSYEQYF
NA TRBJ2-5 NA TRBV2 TGTGCCAGCACAACCGATAAAGAGACCCAGTACTTC CASTTDKETQYF
NA TRBJ2-1 NA TRBV7-3 TGTGCCAGCAGCCGAGACTCCTACAATGAGCAGTTCTTC CASSRDSYNEQFF
NA TRBJ2-7 NA TRBV28 TGTGCCAGCAGCCAGGGAAAGCGTCCCAAATTC CASSQGKRPKF
NA TRBJ1-1 NA TRBV19 TGTGCCAGTAGTATAAATTTGAACACTGAAGCTTTCTTT CASSINLNTEAFF
NA TRBJ2-2 TRBD1 TRBV2 TGTGCCAGCAGTGCACAGGGGTCGAACACCGGGGAGCTGTTTTTT CASSAQGSNTGELFF
NA TRBJ2-1 TRBD2 TRBV4-3 TGCGCCAGCAGCCAAGAAGTCGGGAGGGGGTCAGGGCAGTTCTTC CASSQEVGRGSGQFF
few TRBJ1-1 NA TRBV7-3 TGTGCCAGCAGCTTAAGACAGCCTGTCACTGAAGCTTTCTTT CASSLRQPVTEAFF
NA TRBJ2-7 TRBD1 TRBV2 TGTGCCAGCAGTGGACAGGGCAACGAGCAGTACTTC CASSGQGNEQYF
NA TRBJ2-5 TRBD2 TRBV4-1 TGCGCCAGCAGCCATAATGCCGGGACTAGCGGGGGGGAGCAGTACTTC CASSHNAGTSGGEQYF
NA TRBJ2-4 TRBD2 TRBV4-2 TGTGCCAGCAGCCCACTAGCGGGGGGAAACATTCAGTACTTC CASSPLAGGNIQYF
NA TRBJ1-4 NA TRBV5-1 TGCGCCAGCAGCTTGCGAAGGGATGGTGAAAAACTGTTTTTT CASSLRRDGEKLFF
NA TRBJ2-1 TRBD1 TRBV29-1 TGCAGCGTCAAAAGGGACAGGGATCCCTACAATGAGCAGTTCTTC CSVKRDRDPYNEQFF
once TRBJ2-1 TRBD1 TRBV4-2 TGTGCCAGCAGCCAACCTGGACAGGGGGGGAACAATGAGCAGTTCTTC CASSQPGQGGNNEQFF
NA TRBJ1-3 NA TRBV5-1 TGCGCCAGCAGCTCAAATACAGGGTCCGGAAACACCATATATTTT CASSSNTGSGNTIYF
NA TRBJ2-5 NA TRBV11-2 TGTGCCAGCAGCTTTTCCGGGACTCAAGAGACCCAGTACTTC CASSFSGTQETQYF
NA TRBJ1-1 NA TRBV2 TGTGCCAGCAGTCCCGCCTATGGCAACACTGAAGCTTTCTTT CASSPAYGNTEAFF